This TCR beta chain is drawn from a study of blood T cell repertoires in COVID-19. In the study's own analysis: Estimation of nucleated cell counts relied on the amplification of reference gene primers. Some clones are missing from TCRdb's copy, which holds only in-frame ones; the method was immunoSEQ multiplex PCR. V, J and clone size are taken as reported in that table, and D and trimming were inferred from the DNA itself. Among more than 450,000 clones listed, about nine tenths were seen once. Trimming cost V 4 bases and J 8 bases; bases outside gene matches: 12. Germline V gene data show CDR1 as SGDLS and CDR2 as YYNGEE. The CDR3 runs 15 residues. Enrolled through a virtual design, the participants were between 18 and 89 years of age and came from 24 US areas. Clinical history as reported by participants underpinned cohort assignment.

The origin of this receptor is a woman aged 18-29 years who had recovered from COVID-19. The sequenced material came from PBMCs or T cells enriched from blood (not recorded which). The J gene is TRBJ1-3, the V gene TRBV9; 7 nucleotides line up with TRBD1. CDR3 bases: TGTGCCAGCAGCCCCAGGGGGGATCGTCGAGACACCATATATTTT. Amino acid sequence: CASSPRGDRRDTIYF.